Described below is a single T cell receptor beta chain sequence and its context. Which antigen it targets is not known. A much larger clone lies one base from this, so it may be a read error. What this sample's time point label stands for: newly diagnosed GD, antithyroid drugs for less than 3 months. For both TCR sequencing and RNA sequencing, RNA was extracted from PBMCs using TRIzol. Graves' disease was diagnosed according to American Thyroid Association guidelines. Patients for the study were recruited at an endocrinology department in Xi'an, China. Each patient gave roughly 10 milliliters of peripheral blood, collected in an EDTA anticoagulant tube. Ficoll Paque Plus density gradient separation was used to isolate PBMCs, and no further T cell sorting was done. An Agilent 2100 Bioanalyzer and agarose gel were used to check RNA quality, while a NanoDrop 2000 measured RNA concentration. The data are from a study of regulatory T cells in long-lasting Graves disease (dated by TCRdb to about 2021). Study-level background: Patients with newly diagnosed Graves' disease had been on antithyroid drugs for under 3 months. Peripheral blood TCR sequencing and RNA sequencing compared persistent Graves' disease patients with newly diagnosed Graves' disease patients. The study was conducted in China and was registered as a clinical trial. A total of roughly 33 samples underwent TCR sequencing: about 13 from persistent and some 20 from newly diagnosed Graves' disease patients.

Results and caveats for the whole study, not just this receptor: A larger number of public clonotypes was shared among persistent patients (more than 2,500) than among newly diagnosed patients (around 880). Compared with newly diagnosed patients, persistent Graves' disease patients had lower TCR Shannon entropy and fewer highly expanded clones, which suggests clonal expansion. Sequencing and analysis were restricted to the TCR beta chain. Persistent disease showed preferential use of TRBV28, TRBJ1-2 and TRBJ2-5, whereas newly diagnosed disease favored TRBV20-1 and TRBJ2-1. Only peripheral blood was studied, because thyroid tissue, the primary lesion, was inaccessible. The small sample size was acknowledged by the authors as a limitation that may reduce accuracy.

The library was built by means of multiplex PCR. The sequencer was an Illumina HiSeq 4000. TCR beta libraries were built with iRepertoire HTBI primers and Arm-PCR amplification of CDR3 regions. Before sequencing, the PCR products went through gel purification. The authors processed their data as follows. Gene usage analysis of CDR3 amino acid clonotypes relied on the 60 or so TRBV and 15 or so TRBJ segments identified across samples. Filtered high-quality paired reads were merged into contigs using COPE and FqMerger. BLAST was used to align contigs to the IMGT TRBV, TRBD and TRBJ reference genes, and CDR3 was defined following IMGT. Clonotypes above 0.1% frequency were classified as highly expanded clones. Repertoire diversity was measured by Shannon entropy, and V-J evenness by the Gini coefficient. Clonotypes shared by more than one individual were considered public. TCRdb passed the public sequencing reads through fastp at Q25 and MiXCR, retaining productive beta sequences. Rows are unified per CDR3 protein, each entry keeping the most common DNA and genes. These V and J calls originate from TCRdb's pipeline instead of the authors' own analysis. Across this sample there are roughly 520,000 distinct CDR3 sequences, with 12% seen only once. Around 9.3% of the sample comes from the top ten.

As encoded in the germline V gene (reference sequence), CDR1 is DFQATT while CDR2 is SNEGSKA. The CDR3 holds 15 amino acids from the cysteine to the phenylalanine. Of all the DNA, just the CDR3 is kept, 45 bases in frame from base 1. These records were also assigned to another study, of T cells in Graves' hyperthyroidism and ophthalmopathy. The second source states: Graves' hyperthyroidism was defined as stable when no progression to ophthalmopathy occurred over 18 months of follow-up. The hyperthyroidism patients were between 18 and 65 years old and newly diagnosed, with a disease duration of less than 2 months. Exclusion was applied to patients with uncontrolled infections, other autoimmune diseases, pregnancy or lactation. Diagnoses relied on clinical symptoms, serum thyroxine and TRAb, thyroid ultrasound and orbital computed tomography. A first-round RT-PCR of the TCR CDR3 used the HTBI primer set with the Qiagen OneStep RT-PCR kit. Blood samples also contained most of the expanded thyroid clonotypes (frequency above 0.001), which suggests that blood repertoires may reflect thyroid immune responses. A model built on a 13 V-J signature distinguished ophthalmopathy from stable hyperthyroidism, reaching roughly 88% sensitivity and 81.08% specificity in cross-validation and 80%/75% in testing. In validation, the model predicted progression to ophthalmopathy with 55% to 71% sensitivity and around 72% specificity, a median of approximately 6.7 months before onset. TCR V-J signatures able to tell the groups apart were searched for in a discovery cohort of 90 to 100 patients, of whom more than 40 had Graves' ophthalmopathy and 55 to 60 had stable Graves' hyperthyroidism. An independent validation cohort of under 20 hyperthyroidism patients and 17 patients who later progressed to ophthalmopathy tested prospective prediction of ophthalmopathy. The approximately 98 discovery patients were randomly divided into training and test sets at a 7:3 ratio. Thyroid tissue and blood T-cell repertoires from six or seven Graves' hyperthyroidism patients were also compared in the study. Following sampling, methimazole starting at 30 mg daily was given to hyperthyroidism patients, and high-dose intravenous methylprednisolone was given to ophthalmopathy patients. Libraries were constructed in a second round of multiplex PCR, after which size selection and purification were performed. Libraries were sequenced paired-end with 100 bp reads on an Illumina HiSeq2000. SOAPnuke was used to process the raw data, with reads discarded if the reads contained adapters or uncalled bases, had a mean Phred below 15, or lacked an exact constant-primer or identifier match. COPE v1.2.5 was used to merge high-quality paired reads, and clonotypes were defined as unique nucleotide sequences. MiTCR v1.1 was used to align clonotypes to the IMGT TRBV, TRBD and TRBJ reference segments. The analysis included only V-J combinations with a frequency above 0.0001, which together covered roughly 99% of the repertoires. A TCS score was defined as the ratio of F50 (clonal expansion) to E x V (chaos), with BLOSUM62-based TCRdist applied between CDR3 peptides within each V-J. Welch's t-statistics and random forest reduced some 510 V-J features to roughly 13, which were used in a naive Bayes classifier (R e1071). Sample size was not statistically predetermined, and blinding of investigators to group allocation was not performed. According to the paper, TCR Vbeta CDR3 sequencing was carried out on approximately 140 peripheral blood samples, which came from 40 to 45 ophthalmopathy, under 80 hyperthyroidism and roughly 17 progressor patients.

This TCR came from a woman aged 25 to 45 with Graves disease. Donor details come from another sample of the same person, matched by shared clones. The specimen comprised peripheral blood mononuclear cells (PBMCs), sampled at new diagnosis, from a patient treated with antithyroid drugs. The chain employs TRBV20-1 and TRBJ1-3; tentative D gene TRBD1, with 5 bases matching. The nucleotide sequence is given as TGCAGTGCTAGACCCCCCCGGGGCTCTGGAAAGACCATATATTTT. Protein translation: CSARPPRGSGKTIYF.